One and the same sample provided the 5 T cell receptor beta chains below, sequenced in a study of cytotoxic CD8 clonotypes in ibrutinib-treated CLL. Assay used: immunoSEQ multiplex PCR; TCRdb lists only in-frame clones, some missing. The sample lists roughly 300,000 clones, approximately 79% seen once, with 5.6% in the top ten. This specimen was PBMCs, taken at disease progression, from a patient treated with ibrutinib. The receptors shown here come from a human donor with chronic lymphocytic leukemia.

This rearrangement joins TRBV19 to TRBJ2-7; perhaps TRBD2 as D (7 bases). Trimming pared 3 bases from V and 3 bases from J, leaving 12 bases between. The CDR3 consists of 14 residues. CDR1 and CDR2 (germline): LNHDA, SQIVND (reference sequence). The CDR3 region has the DNA TGTGCCAGTAGTATTGGGGGGGCCGGCTACGAGCAGTACTTC. Encoded protein: CASSIGGAGYEQYF.

V gene TRBV29-1 combines with J gene TRBJ1-4; no clear D. The CDR3 spans 13 residues. V was clipped by 4 bases and J by 3 bases, with 9 bases between them. Germline CDR1 is SQVTM and CDR2 is ANQGSEA. The CDR3 region has the DNA TGCAGCGTTGGCGCCTCAGCTAATGAAAAACTGTTTTTT. Its translation is CSVGASANEKLFF.

The CDR3 coding sequence is TGTGCCAGTAGTACGGGCTGGGGAGGCTACGAGCAGTACTTC. It yields the protein CASSTGWGGYEQYF. The V and J genes are TRBV19 and TRBJ2-7; D is possibly TRBD2 (6 bases). CDR1 LNHDA and CDR2 SQIVND come from the germline V gene (reference sequence). The CDR3 contains 14 residues. The V end lost 4 bases, the J end lost 3 bases, and 13 bases lay between the germline ends. Complete variable domain (other parts from reference TRBV19 and TRBJ2-7): DGGITQSPKYLFRKEGQNVTLSCEQNLNHDAMYWYRQDPGQGLRLIYYSQIVNDFQKGDIAEGYSVSREKKESFPLTVTSAQKNPTAFYLCASSTGWGGYEQYFGPGTRLTVT.

This chain joins TRBV4-1 and TRBJ2-5; D is perhaps TRBD2 (6 bases). Trimming cost V 2 bases and J 4 bases, with 11 bases left between them. This CDR3 is built from 14 residues. Germline CDR1 is MGHRA and CDR2 is YSYEKL. CDR3 sequence reads: CASSQLEGAETQYF. The CDR3, as DNA: TGCGCCAGCAGCCAATTGGAGGGCGCAGAGACCCAGTACTTC.

A few counts support this clone. The CDR3 coding sequence is TGTGCCAAGGGTGACGGGGTCACAGATACGCAGTATTTT. Amino acids: CAKGDGVTDTQYF. This chain connects TRBV5-4 to TRBJ2-3; TRBD2 might be the D (5 bases). This CDR3 comprises 13 residues. Germline assignment: CDR1 SGHNT and CDR2 YYREEE (reference sequence). Deletions cut 9 bases from V and 2 bases from J, with 13 bases between.